The 16 T cell receptor beta chains given below trace back to one sample, sequenced in a study of blood T cell repertoires in COVID-19. Sequencing was performed with immunoSEQ multiplex PCR; in TCRdb, only in-frame clones are kept and a portion is missing. Here the sample spans hundreds of thousands of clones, around 85% being singletons. Sequenced: peripheral blood. All receptors derive from a woman aged 45-59 years with active or convalescent COVID-19.

The chain carries TRBV9 and TRBJ2-1; possible D gene TRBD2, 6 bases. Deletions cut 4 bases from V and 10 bases from J, with 21 bases between. Germline CDR1 reads SGDLS; CDR2 reads YYNGEE. CDR3 length: 15 amino acids. As DNA, the CDR3 is TGTGCCAGCAGCCTAATCTCGACTAGTGGAAGAGAGCAGTTCTTC. Protein: CASSLISTSGREQFF. The variable domain in full, completed from reference TRBV9 and TRBJ2-1, reads DSGVTQTPKHLITATGQRVTLRCSPRSGDLSVYWYQQSLDQGLQFLIQYYNGEERAKGNILERFSAQQFPDLHSELNLSSLELGDSALYFCASSLISTSGREQFFGPGTRLTVL.

The chain combines TRBV6-2 or TRBV6-3 with TRBJ1-5; D is ambiguous. The CDR3 totals 15 residues. Trimming pared 0 bases from V and 7 bases from J, leaving 13 bases between. Looked up from germline, CDR1 is MNHEY and CDR2 is SVGEGT. Here the CDR3 reads CASSYSSRGGQPQHF. The CDR3 region has the DNA TGTGCCAGCAGTTACTCGAGCCGAGGAGGACAGCCCCAGCATTTT.

The chain carries TRBV29-1 and TRBJ1-1; TRBD1 agrees at 7 bases. The V gene end was trimmed by 6 bases and the J gene end by 0 bases; junction bases not matched to a gene: 4. The CDR3 is made up of 13 amino acids. In germline, CDR1 is SQVTM, CDR2 ANQGSEA. CDR3 residues: CSVGQGVNTEAFF. CDR3 nucleotides: TGCAGCGTGGGGCAGGGGGTGAACACTGAAGCTTTCTTT.

For the CDR3, the DNA is TGTGCCAGTACCCTCGGACAGAACTATGGCTACACCTTC. Amino acids: CASTLGQNYGYTF. The chain combines TRBV19 with TRBJ1-2, with D perhaps TRBD1 (6 bases). The ends were cut back, 7 bases at V and 2 bases at J, with 11 bases in the middle. This CDR3 spans 13 amino acids. The germline V gene encodes CDR1 LNHDA and CDR2 SQIVND (reference sequence).

V gene TRBV11-2 combines with J gene TRBJ2-7; 9 bases match TRBD2. Germline trimming cut 5 bases from V and 5 bases from J; bases unmatched to any gene: 10. The germline gives CDR1 SGHAT, CDR2 FQNNGV. The CDR3 is 15 residues long. The CDR3 nucleotides read TGTGCCAGCAGCCCAGGGAGCGGGAGGTTCCACGAGCAGTACTTC. As protein: CASSPGSGRFHEQYF.

With regard to this clone: This sample includes further DNA sequences coding for the same CDR3. The V call is TRBV5-1, the J call TRBJ1-2; a weak D match, TRBD1 (6 bases). CDR1 and CDR2 (germline): SGHRS, YFSETQ. The CDR3 loop spans 12 amino acids. V lost 2 bases, J lost 5 bases, and 7 bases lay in between. In DNA form, the CDR3 reads TGCGCCAGCAGCTTAGGACAGTATGGCTACACCTTC. Its protein product is CASSLGQYGYTF.

The DNA for the CDR3 is TGCGCCAGCAGTGACTTGGGACTAGCGGGGAACACCGGGGAGCTGTTTTTT. It codes for CASSDLGLAGNTGELFF. The rearrangement joins TRBV10-1 to TRBJ2-2; 12 positions match TRBD2. The CDR3 is 17 residues long. Losses at the gene ends were 3 bases for V and 1 base for J; bases not matched to a gene: 3. CDR1 and CDR2 (germline): WNHNN, SYGVQD (reference sequence).

Here the CDR3 DNA reads TGTGCCAGCAGTGCCACAGGGGGAAATGAAGCTTTCTTT. Translation gives CASSATGGNEAFF. The rearrangement uses TRBV27 and TRBJ1-1; 8 bases match TRBD1. V trimming: 5 bases; J trimming: 7 bases; junction bases outside the gene matches: 6. Germline V lookup: CDR1 MNHEY, CDR2 SMNVEV (reference sequence). This CDR3 is built from 13 residues.

The count of this clone is one. The J gene is TRBJ1-6, the V gene TRBV6-2 or TRBV6-3; D is possibly TRBD1 (6 bases). The CDR3 is 15 amino acids. V was cut by 6 bases and J by 7 bases, with 16 bases left in between. Germline CDR1 and CDR2: MNHEY and SVGEGT. The CDR3 DNA follows: TGTGCCAGCAGCCATCCGAGGACAGCAAATTCACCCCTCCACTTT. Amino acids: CASSHPRTANSPLHF.

This rearrangement joins TRBV27 to TRBJ1-1; the D gene is possibly TRBD1 (5 bases). This CDR3 region has 14 residues. CDR1 and CDR2 (germline): MNHEY, SMNVEV (reference sequence). Trimming pared 5 bases from V and 1 base from J, leaving 11 bases between. In DNA, the CDR3 is TGTGCCAGCAGTCTAAGACAGCGGAACACTGAAGCTTTCTTT. This encodes CASSLRQRNTEAFF.

Of note for this clone: Its ends do not fully match the called genes, so a read error is possible. The chain employs TRBV7-2 and TRBJ2-7; 12 nucleotides align to TRBD2. The V gene's germline CDR1 is SGHTA and CDR2 FQGNSA. This CDR3 has 16 residues. CDR3 residues: CASSPGGLAGGYGQYF. In DNA, the CDR3 is TGTGCCAGCAGCCCTGGGGGACTAGCGGGTGGATACGGGCAGTACTTC. The variable domain in full, completed from reference TRBV7-2 and TRBJ2-7, reads GAGVSQSPSNKVTEKGKDVELRCDPISGHTALYWYRQSLGQGLEFLIYFQGNSAPDKSGLPSDRFSAERTGGSVSTLTIQRTQQEDSAVYLCASSPGGLAGGYGQYFGPGTRLTVT.

V and J are TRBV5-1 and TRBJ2-3; 13 bases match TRBD2. The V gene's germline CDR1 is SGHRS and CDR2 YFSETQ. Unmatched junction bases numbered 8, after V lost 2 bases and J lost 5 bases. This CDR3 is 17 amino acids long. The CDR3 DNA reads as TGCGCCAGCAGCTTAACTGGACTAGCGGGAGTTCAAGATACGCAGTATTTT. Amino acids: CASSLTGLAGVQDTQYF.

The chain couples TRBV5-1 to TRBJ2-5; tentative D call: TRBD2 (5 bases). The CDR3 runs 13 residues. Deletions cut 10 bases from V and 3 bases from J, with 16 bases between. Germline lookup yields CDR1 SGHRS and CDR2 YFSETQ. CDR3 residues: CADRGRNEETQYF. The CDR3 coding sequence is TGCGCCGATCGGGGTAGAAATGAAGAGACCCAGTACTTC.

A single count supports this clone. The chain uses TRBV7-8 and TRBJ1-2, with D unresolved. The V gene lost 1 base and the J gene lost 8 bases, with 17 bases spanning the gap. The CDR3 covers 15 residues. The germline V gene has CDR1 SGHVS and CDR2 FQNEAQ. The CDR3 DNA follows: TGTGCCAGCAGCTTAGTAGCTGCTACTCAAATGGGCTACACCTTC. The encoded protein is CASSLVAATQMGYTF.

Concerning this clone: The junction shows a germline mismatch at one end, possibly a read error. This chain uses TRBV20-1 with TRBJ1-5, with D hard to call. Germline loops: CDR1 DFQATT, CDR2 SNEGSKA (reference sequence). This CDR3 spans 11 amino acids. In nucleotides, the CDR3 is TGCAGTGCGAGAGGTCAAGCGGCCCAGCATTTT. Its translation: CSARGQAAQHF.

This clone was found once. V usage is TRBV7-3 and J usage is TRBJ2-1; D unresolved. CDR3 length: 14 amino acids. The germline V gene encodes CDR1 SGHTA and CDR2 FQGTGA. Trimming cost V 5 bases and J 4 bases, with 12 bases left between them. CDR3 coding DNA: TGTGCCAGCAGCCTGTCCTATGTTTACAATGAGCAGTTCTTC. Translation gives CASSLSYVYNEQFF.